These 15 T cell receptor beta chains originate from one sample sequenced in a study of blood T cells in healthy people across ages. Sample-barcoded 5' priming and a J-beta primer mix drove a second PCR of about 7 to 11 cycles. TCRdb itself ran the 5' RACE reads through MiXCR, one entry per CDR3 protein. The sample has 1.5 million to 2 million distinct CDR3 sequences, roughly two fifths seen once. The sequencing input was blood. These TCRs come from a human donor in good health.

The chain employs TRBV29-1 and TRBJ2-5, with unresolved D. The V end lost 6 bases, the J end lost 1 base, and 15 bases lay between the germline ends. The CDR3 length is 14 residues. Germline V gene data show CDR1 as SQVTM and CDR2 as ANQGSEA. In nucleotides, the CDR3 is TGCAGCGTAGAGGATATCGCCGCCCAAGAGACCCAGTACTTC. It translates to CSVEDIAAQETQYF.

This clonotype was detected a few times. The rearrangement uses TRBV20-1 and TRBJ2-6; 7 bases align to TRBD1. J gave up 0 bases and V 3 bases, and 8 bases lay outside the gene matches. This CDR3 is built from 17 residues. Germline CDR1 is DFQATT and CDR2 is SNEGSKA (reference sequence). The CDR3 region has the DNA TGCAGTGCTAGTTTAGGGGGCCCTAACTCTGGGGCCAACGTCCTGACTTTC. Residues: CSASLGGPNSGANVLTF.

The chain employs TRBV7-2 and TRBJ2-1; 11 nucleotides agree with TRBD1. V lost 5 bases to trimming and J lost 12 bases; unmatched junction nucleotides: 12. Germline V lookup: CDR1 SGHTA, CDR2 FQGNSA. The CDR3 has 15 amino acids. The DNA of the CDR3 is TGTGCCAGCAGCAGAGGACAGGGGGCGCTGGTTGGGCAGTTCTTC. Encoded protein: CASSRGQGALVGQFF.

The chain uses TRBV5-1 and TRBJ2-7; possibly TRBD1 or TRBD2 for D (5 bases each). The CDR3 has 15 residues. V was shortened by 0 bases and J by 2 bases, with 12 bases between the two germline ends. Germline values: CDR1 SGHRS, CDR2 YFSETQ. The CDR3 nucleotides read TGCGCCAGCAGCTTGGGCAGCAGGGACCCCTACGAGCAGTACTTC. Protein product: CASSLGSRDPYEQYF.

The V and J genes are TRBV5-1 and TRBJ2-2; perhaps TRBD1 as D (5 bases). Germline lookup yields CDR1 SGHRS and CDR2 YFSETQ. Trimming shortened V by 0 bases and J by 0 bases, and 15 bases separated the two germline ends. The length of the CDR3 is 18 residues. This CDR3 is CASSLGPWGRTNTGELFF. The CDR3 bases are TGCGCCAGCAGCTTGGGGCCTTGGGGCAGAACGAACACCGGGGAGCTGTTTTTT.

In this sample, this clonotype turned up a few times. The CDR3 coding sequence is TGTGCCAGCAGCTTCGAGGGGCTTAATGAGCAGTTCTTC. Its protein is CASSFEGLNEQFF. This sequence joins TRBV7-2 and TRBJ2-1; possibly TRBD1 or TRBD2 for D (5 bases each). CDR3 length: 13 amino acids. Germline lookup yields CDR1 SGHTA and CDR2 FQGNSA. The germline V and J ends were trimmed by 3 bases and 7 bases, with 10 bases remaining between them.

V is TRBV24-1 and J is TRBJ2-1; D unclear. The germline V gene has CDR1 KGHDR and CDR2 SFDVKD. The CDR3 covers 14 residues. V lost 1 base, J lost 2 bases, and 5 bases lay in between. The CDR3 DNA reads TGTGCCACCAGTGATTTATCACCCTACAATGAGCAGTTCTTC. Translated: CATSDLSPYNEQFF.

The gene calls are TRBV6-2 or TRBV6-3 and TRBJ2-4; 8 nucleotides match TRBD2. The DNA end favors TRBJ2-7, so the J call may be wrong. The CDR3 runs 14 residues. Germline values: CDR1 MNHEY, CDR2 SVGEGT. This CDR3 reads CASSPAGGRYEQYF. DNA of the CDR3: TGTGCCAGCAGCCCTGCGGGGGGCCGCTACGAGCAGTACTTC.

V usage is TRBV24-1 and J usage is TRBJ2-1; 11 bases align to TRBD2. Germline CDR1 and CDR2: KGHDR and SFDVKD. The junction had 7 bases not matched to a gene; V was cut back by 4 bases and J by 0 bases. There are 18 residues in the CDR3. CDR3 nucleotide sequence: TGTGCCACCAGTGAAACTAGCGGGGGAGAAAGCTCCTACAATGAGCAGTTCTTC. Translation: CATSETSGGESSYNEQFF.

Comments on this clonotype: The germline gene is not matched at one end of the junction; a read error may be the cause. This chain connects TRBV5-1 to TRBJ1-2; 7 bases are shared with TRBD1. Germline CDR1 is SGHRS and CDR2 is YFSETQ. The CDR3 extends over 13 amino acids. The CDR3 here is CVSSATGAYGYTF. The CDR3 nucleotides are TGCGTCAGCAGCGCCACAGGGGCCTATGGCTACACCTTC.

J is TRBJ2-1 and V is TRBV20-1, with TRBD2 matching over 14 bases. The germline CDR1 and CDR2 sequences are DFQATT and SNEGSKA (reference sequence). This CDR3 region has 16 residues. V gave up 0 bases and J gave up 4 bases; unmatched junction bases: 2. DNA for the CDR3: TGCAGTGCTAGAGATAGGACTAGCGGGGGGTACAATGAGCAGTTCTTC. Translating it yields CSARDRTSGGYNEQFF.

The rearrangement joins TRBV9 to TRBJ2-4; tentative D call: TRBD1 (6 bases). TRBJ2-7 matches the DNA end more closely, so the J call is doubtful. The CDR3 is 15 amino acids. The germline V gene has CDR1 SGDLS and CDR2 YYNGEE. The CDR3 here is CASSVGGQGSHEQYF. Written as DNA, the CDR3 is TGTGCCAGCAGCGTAGGTGGGCAGGGGTCTCACGAGCAGTACTTC.

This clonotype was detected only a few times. The CDR3 coding sequence is TGCAGTGCTAGGACAGGGGAGAATTCACCCCTCCACTTT. Its protein product is CSARTGENSPLHF. This chain connects TRBV20-1 to TRBJ1-6, with 8 bases aligning to TRBD1. CDR1 DFQATT and CDR2 SNEGSKA come from the germline V gene (reference sequence). The CDR3 covers 13 residues. After removal of 3 bases from V and 7 bases from J, the junction contained 2 bases not matched to a gene.

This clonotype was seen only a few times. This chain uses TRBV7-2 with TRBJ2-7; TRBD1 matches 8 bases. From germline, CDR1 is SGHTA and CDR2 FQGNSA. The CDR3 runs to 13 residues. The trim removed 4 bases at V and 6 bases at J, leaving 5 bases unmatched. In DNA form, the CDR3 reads TGTGCCAGCAGCTCCCCAGGGGGCATCGAGCAGTACTTC. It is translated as CASSSPGGIEQYF.

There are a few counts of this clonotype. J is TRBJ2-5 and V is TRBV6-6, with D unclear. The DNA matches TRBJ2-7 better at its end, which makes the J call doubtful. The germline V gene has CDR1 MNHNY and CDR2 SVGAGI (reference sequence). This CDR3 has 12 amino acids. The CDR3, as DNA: TGTGCCAGCAGTTACGGGAACGACGAGCAGTACTTC. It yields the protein CASSYGNDEQYF.